Here is one T cell receptor (beta chain) with its context. Trimming cost V 9 bases and J 4 bases, with 18 bases left between them. Per the germline V gene, CDR1 is MNHEY and CDR2 is SMNVEV (reference sequence). The CDR3 totals 14 residues. This sample was taken from a study of cytomegalovirus exposure and HLA in healthy donors. This table comes from immunoSEQ multiplex PCR, and its TCRdb copy is limited to in-frame clones, with some not included. The sample records around 200,000 clones, around 81% being singletons. This sequence originates from a woman under 30 in good health and CMV-seropositive. Sequenced material: PBMCs. This chain uses TRBV27 with TRBJ1-2, with D possibly matching TRBD1 (5 bases). CDR3 coding DNA: TGTGCCAGTGCGGACGGGGGGTTAGGCTATGGCTACACCTTC. Amino acid sequence: CASADGGLGYGYTF.